The 10 T cell receptor beta chains reported below all come from one sample, sequenced in a study of post-analysis software for immune sequencing data. Study-level points and caveats: Five or six TRBV segments, TRBV5-6, TRBV5-1 and TRBV20-1 among them, were found more frequent in patients than controls.

No antigen has been assigned to these receptors. Unique molecular identifiers featured in each of the TCR beta cDNA libraries. Via MiXCR, TCRdb re-called the PCR reads, giving one row per CDR3 protein. Of 650,000 to 850,000 distinct CDR3 sequences listed, around 42% were seen once; the top ten hold 4% to 5%. The specimen sequenced was blood. The receptors come from a girl between 5 and 17 years old with multiple sclerosis.

This rearrangement joins TRBV11-2 to TRBJ1-6, with D possibly TRBD1 on 5 matching bases. This CDR3 comprises 16 residues. Germline V gives CDR1 SGHAT, CDR2 FQNNGV. V lost 0 bases, J lost 9 bases, and 15 bases lay in between. CDR3 nucleotides: TGTGCCAGCAGCTTAGACGAGGGACCATGGGGTTCACCCCTCCACTTT. Translated: CASSLDEGPWGSPLHF.

This clonotype has just a few counts. J is TRBJ1-5 and V is TRBV12-3 or TRBV12-4; 7 nucleotides agree with TRBD1. The length of the CDR3 is 14 residues. V dropped 3 bases and J dropped 6; count of bases not matched to a gene: 5. The CDR3 DNA is TGTGCCAGCAGTTTCTACAGGGGTGGTCAGCCCCAGCATTTT. Translation gives CASSFYRGGQPQHF.

This clonotype has only a few counts. The chain is built from TRBV29-1 and TRBJ2-5, with 14 positions matching TRBD2. Looked up from germline, CDR1 is SQVTM and CDR2 is ANQGSEA. The CDR3 length is 15 residues. Losses at the gene ends were 7 bases for V and 7 bases for J; bases not matched to a gene: 11. As DNA, the CDR3 is TGCAGCGCCGGGACTAGCGGGGGACGTTCTGGGACCCAGTACTTC. Translated: CSAGTSGGRSGTQYF.

The rearrangement joins TRBV28 to TRBJ2-5; D is unclear. V lost 6 bases, J lost 0 bases, and 11 bases lay in between. The CDR3 has 14 amino acids. The germline gives CDR1 MDHEN, CDR2 SYDVKM. The CDR3 protein is CASSLQAYQETQYF. The CDR3 DNA reads TGTGCCAGCAGCCTCCAGGCGTACCAAGAGACCCAGTACTTC.

J is TRBJ1-2 and V is TRBV10-3; a weak D match, TRBD1 (5 bases). Germline V CDR1 and CDR2: ENHRY, SYGVKD. Trimming shortened V by 11 bases and J by 3 bases, and 16 bases separated the two germline ends. The CDR3 is 13 residues long. The DNA of the CDR3 is TGTGCCTCCAGCTGGGGGGGGGACTATGGCTACACCTTC. Translating it yields CASSWGGDYGYTF.

The rearrangement joins TRBV5-1 to TRBJ2-1; TRBD2 matches 7 bases. V shed 4 bases, J shed 6 bases, and the junction held 7 bases outside the gene matches. The CDR3 loop spans 14 amino acids. CDR1 is SGHRS, CDR2 YFSETQ, per germline. CDR3 in amino acids: CASSALGEGNEQFF. CDR3 nucleotide sequence: TGCGCCAGCAGCGCGTTGGGGGAGGGCAATGAGCAGTTCTTC.

This chain links TRBV7-9 with TRBJ2-7; the match to TRBD2 covers 8 bases. Trimming cost V 1 base and J 3 bases; bases outside gene matches: 11. The CDR3 has 17 amino acids. Germline CDR1 is SEHNR and CDR2 is FQNEAQ (reference sequence). CDR3 sequence reads: CASSLEVAAGGHYEQYF. The CDR3 coding sequence is TGTGCCAGCAGCTTAGAGGTTGCGGCGGGAGGTCACTACGAGCAGTACTTC.

This clonotype was counted a few times. The V gene is TRBV7-9, the J gene TRBJ1-5; unclear D gene. CDR1 and CDR2 (germline): SEHNR, FQNEAQ (reference sequence). V was shortened by 1 base and J by 5 bases, with 9 bases between the two germline ends. This CDR3 has 14 residues. The CDR3 DNA reads TGTGCCAGCAGCTTAGGCCCTACGTATCAGCCCCAGCATTTT. Its translation is CASSLGPTYQPQHF.

J is TRBJ2-1 and V is TRBV15, with 11 bases that match TRBD2. The CDR3 loop spans 14 amino acids. The junction had 2 bases not matched to a gene; V was cut back by 4 bases and J by 6 bases. Germline CDR1 and CDR2: LNHNV and YYDKDF (reference sequence). The CDR3 sequence: CATSIGLAGNEQFF. The CDR3 DNA reads TGTGCCACCAGCATAGGACTAGCGGGCAATGAGCAGTTCTTC.

This chain joins TRBV4-3 and TRBJ1-6; D possibly corresponds to TRBD1 (6 bases). The CDR3 is 16 residues long. The V and J ends lost 0 bases and 7 bases respectively, with 13 bases between them. Germline CDR1 reads LGHNA; CDR2 reads YSLEER. The CDR3 loop reads CASSQEGGQLNSPLHF. CDR3 nucleotide sequence: TGCGCCAGCAGCCAAGAAGGAGGACAGCTAAATTCACCCCTCCACTTT.